These 17 T cell receptor beta chains were all obtained from the same sample, sequenced in a study of cytomegalovirus exposure and HLA in healthy donors. Clones were read by immunoSEQ multiplex PCR, and TCRdb kept only the in-frame ones, dropping some. Among more than 65,000 clones listed, about 96% were seen once. The sequenced sample was PBMCs. Receptors originate from a woman between 18 and 29 years old in good health and CMV-seronegative.

The V gene is TRBV9, the J gene TRBJ2-3; D uncertain. The germline CDR1 and CDR2 sequences are SGDLS and YYNGEE. This CDR3 comprises 13 residues. V was trimmed by 4 bases and J by 6 bases, leaving 12 bases between them. The CDR3: CASSSSPVDTQYF. The CDR3 coding sequence is TGTGCCAGCAGCTCCTCCCCAGTTGATACGCAGTATTTT.

The V call is TRBV5-6, the J call TRBJ2-1; D remains ambiguous. Per the germline V gene, CDR1 is SGHDT and CDR2 is YYEEEE. The CDR3 spans 12 residues. V was pared by 4 bases and J by 7 bases, with 9 bases between. This CDR3 is CASSPGYNEQFF. CDR3 nucleotides: TGTGCCAGCAGCCCGGGTTATAATGAGCAGTTCTTC. The full variable domain, completed using reference TRBV5-6 and TRBJ2-1, is DAGVTQSPTHLIKTRGQQVTLRCSPKSGHDTVSWYQQALGQGPQFIFQYYEEEERQRGNFPDRFSGHQFPNYSSELNVNALLLGDSALYLCASSPGYNEQFFGPGTRLTVL.

V is TRBV5-4 and J is TRBJ2-1; TRBD2 matches at 8 bases. The V segment lost 3 bases and the J segment 7 bases; nucleotides outside the gene matches: 9. This CDR3 is built from 15 residues. The germline V gene has CDR1 SGHNT and CDR2 YYREEE (reference sequence). CDR3 nucleotide sequence: TGTGCCAGCAGCTACTCTCGGGAGGGGTTTAATGAGCAGTTCTTC. This translates into CASSYSREGFNEQFF.

The J gene is TRBJ2-7, the V gene TRBV25-1, with 8 bases aligning to TRBD2. The CDR3 has 16 residues. J was trimmed by 6 bases and V by 5 bases; bases with no gene match: 15. The germline V gene has CDR1 MGHDK and CDR2 SYGVNS. As DNA, the CDR3 is TGTGCCAGCAGTCCTAGTAGCGGGAAGTATCGTGGCGAGCAGTACTTC. It is translated as CASSPSSGKYRGEQYF.

The chain links TRBV27 to TRBJ2-7; 7 nucleotides align to TRBD2. The trim removed 8 bases at V and 7 bases at J, leaving 17 bases unmatched. This CDR3 is 15 amino acids long. Germline CDR1 is MNHEY and CDR2 is SMNVEV (reference sequence). CDR3 sequence reads: CASRGSGAPRTEQYF. The CDR3 nucleotides are TGTGCCAGCCGCGGGAGTGGAGCCCCCCGGACAGAGCAGTACTTC.

The DNA of the CDR3 is TGTGCCAGCAGGCCCGGGACAGGGCTATACGAGCAGTACTTC. Its translation is CASRPGTGLYEQYF. This chain uses TRBV6-5 with TRBJ2-7; 9 positions match TRBD1. The V segment lost 6 bases and the J segment 4 bases; nucleotides outside the gene matches: 7. The CDR3 has 14 residues. Germline V lookup: CDR1 MNHEY, CDR2 SVGAGI.

The genes are TRBV5-6 and TRBJ1-1; 7 bases agree with TRBD1. The trim removed 3 bases at V and 1 base at J, leaving 6 bases unmatched. CDR1 and CDR2 (germline): SGHDT, YYEEEE. This CDR3 is 15 amino acids long. The CDR3 loop is CASSSGTDSNTEAFF. CDR3 DNA: TGTGCCAGCAGCTCGGGGACAGATTCGAACACTGAAGCTTTCTTT. The entire variable domain, with the rest obtained from reference TRBV5-6 and TRBJ1-1, is as follows: DAGVTQSPTHLIKTRGQQVTLRCSPKSGHDTVSWYQQALGQGPQFIFQYYEEEERQRGNFPDRFSGHQFPNYSSELNVNALLLGDSALYLCASSSGTDSNTEAFFGQGTRLTVV.

This chain uses TRBV4-1 with TRBJ1-2; no clear D. V lost 3 bases, J lost 10 bases, and 15 bases lay in between. Germline V gene lookup returns CDR1 MGHRA and CDR2 YSYEKL. The length of the CDR3 is 13 residues. CDR3 DNA: TGCGCCAGCAGCCACCCCGAGGGCCAGCACTACACCTTC. This gives the protein CASSHPEGQHYTF.

The chain recombines TRBV30 with TRBJ2-7, with 9 bases matching TRBD2. Germline V lookup: CDR1 GTSNPN, CDR2 SVGIG (reference sequence). Germline trimming cut 5 bases from V and 0 bases from J; bases unmatched to any gene: 8. The CDR3 is 15 residues long. In DNA form, the CDR3 reads TGTGCCTGGGCCCACCGTAGCGGGGGCTCCTACGAGCAGTACTTC. Its protein product is CAWAHRSGGSYEQYF.

The CDR3 DNA is TGTGCCAGCAGCTTAGCCTCGGGGGTGGTAAACAATGAGCAGTTCTTC. Protein product: CASSLASGVVNNEQFF. J is TRBJ2-1 and V is TRBV11-3, with a weak D call TRBD2 (6 bases). Trimming took 1 base from V and 5 from J, leaving 15 bases between them. The CDR3 contains 16 residues. The germline gives CDR1 SGHNT, CDR2 YENEEA.

The rearrangement joins TRBV7-9 to TRBJ2-3, with D unresolved. Germline loops: CDR1 SEHNR, CDR2 FQNEAQ (reference sequence). This CDR3 spans 12 amino acids. V was cut by 5 bases and J by 0 bases, with 3 bases left in between. CDR3 nucleotide sequence: TGTGCCAGCAGCCCAAGCACAGATACGCAGTATTTT. Translation gives CASSPSTDTQYF.

The chain has TRBV6-4 and TRBJ1-1; D possibly corresponds to TRBD1 (5 bases). Between the trimmed V and J ends, which lost 2 bases and 11 bases, there was a span of 15 bases. The germline V gene encodes CDR1 MRHNA and CDR2 SNTAGT. CDR3 size: 13 residues. The CDR3 is CASSDQGPLRAFF. DNA of the CDR3: TGTGCCAGCAGTGACCAGGGCCCCCTGCGGGCTTTCTTT.

This rearrangement joins TRBV6-5 to TRBJ1-1; D is ambiguous. This CDR3 is 11 amino acids long. CDR1 is MNHEY and CDR2 is SVGAGI in the germline V gene. V lost 8 bases and J lost 1, with 5 bases in between. In nucleotides, the CDR3 is TGTGCCAGCGCCGGGAACACTGAAGCTTTCTTT. This sequence encodes CASAGNTEAFF.

The rearrangement uses TRBV28 and TRBJ1-5; D is unresolved. The CDR3 loop spans 14 amino acids. The germline CDR1 and CDR2 sequences are MDHEN and SYDVKM. Trimming shortened V by 6 bases and J by 9 bases, and 18 bases separated the two germline ends. The CDR3 loop reads CASRPGLPGGPQHF. The CDR3 DNA reads as TGTGCCAGCAGGCCCGGACTGCCGGGTGGGCCCCAGCATTTT. Drawing the rest from reference TRBV28 and TRBJ1-5, the complete variable domain is DVKVTQSSRYLVKRTGEKVFLECVQDMDHENMFWYRQDPGLGLRLIYFSYDVKMKEKGDIPEGYSVSREKKERFSLILESASTNQTSMYLCASRPGLPGGPQHFGDGTRLSIL.

This clone was recorded only once. The chain is built from TRBV6-5 and TRBJ1-1, with a possible D match to TRBD1 (5 bases). V was shortened by 10 bases and J by 4 bases, with 19 bases between the two germline ends. The germline V gene has CDR1 MNHEY and CDR2 SVGAGI. The CDR3 runs 14 residues. Here the CDR3 reads CATSLTGLITEAFF. The CDR3 bases are TGTGCCACCTCTTTAACAGGTTTAATCACTGAAGCTTTCTTT.

This rearrangement joins TRBV30 to TRBJ2-7; perhaps TRBD2 as D (5 bases). Looked up from germline, CDR1 is GTSNPN and CDR2 is SVGIG (reference sequence). V dropped 0 bases and J dropped 3 bases, with 6 bases sitting between them. The CDR3 sequence is 12 residues long. CDR3 nucleotide sequence: TGTGCCTGGAGTGTCCGGGGCTACGAGCAGTACTTC. This encodes CAWSVRGYEQYF.

The V gene is TRBV5-1, the J gene TRBJ2-1; maybe TRBD2 (5 bases). Trimming pared 1 base from V and 3 bases from J, leaving 8 bases between. The CDR3 is 14 residues long. The germline V gene encodes CDR1 SGHRS and CDR2 YFSETQ. The chain's CDR3 is CASSLSGGYNEQFF. CDR3 DNA sequence: TGCGCCAGCAGCTTGAGCGGAGGCTACAATGAGCAGTTCTTC.